Given below is one T cell receptor beta chain in context. Germline V gene data show CDR1 as MNHEY and CDR2 as SVGAGI. Trimming left V 4 bases short and J 0 bases short, with 10 bases between. The length of the CDR3 is 15 residues. The sample comes from a study of blood T cell repertoires in COVID-19. Study as a whole: There were acute and convalescent COVID-19 samples, and they came from the United States, Italy and Spain. Nucleic acid was either cDNA or gDNA, and it came from T cells, B-cell-depleted T cells, or PBMCs.

Methods used by the authors: Reference gene primer amplification gave estimated nucleated cell counts. Profiled with immunoSEQ multiplex PCR; TCRdb holds only in-frame clones, not every one. The V and J calls and clone size were taken over from that table, and D and trimming were inferred from the DNA. The table lists around 190,000 clones, around 80% of them singletons. Sequenced input: peripheral blood. The genes are TRBV6-5 and TRBJ1-5; no firm D call. This TCR derives from a man between 65 and 85 years old with active or convalescent COVID-19. CDR3 in DNA: TGTGCCAGCAGTTCCCTAGCCAATAGCAATCAGCCCCAGCATTTT. Translated, it gives CASSSLANSNQPQHF.